This T cell receptor (beta chain) was sequenced in a study of T cell responses to AZD1222 COVID-19 vaccine. Overall study findings and caveats: CD4 TCRs covered the whole spike, strongest at regions 160-218 and 743-854.

Comments on this clone: As yet, its antigen is unknown.

Repertoires were generated with immunoSEQ multiplex PCR, while TCRdb's copy carries only in-frame clones and drops some. Found here are fewer than 200,000 clones, approximately 92% of them singletons; the top ten hold 1.6%. V shed 3 bases and J shed 0 bases, with 18 bases lying between them. CDR3 length: 16 amino acids. The germline V gene encodes CDR1 GTSNPN and CDR2 SVGIG (reference sequence). This chain uses TRBV30 with TRBJ2-7; D unresolved. The specimen comprised peripheral blood, sampled on day 0 of AZD1222 vaccination. This TCR derives from an adult in good health. CDR3 DNA: TGTGCCTGGAGCCCCCATGTTGGGCTTGGCTCCTACGAGCAGTACTTC. Its protein is CAWSPHVGLGSYEQYF.